The sequence of this T cell receptor beta chain was determined in a study of blood T cell repertoires in COVID-19. Study overall: Donors in the United States, Italy and Spain gave samples during acute or convalescent COVID-19. T cells, B-cell-depleted T cells, or PBMCs supplied cDNA or gDNA.

V lost 1 base to trimming and J lost 9 bases; unmatched junction nucleotides: 13. The CDR3 spans 16 residues. Germline V gene sequence: CDR1 SGHDN, CDR2 FVKESK. In the authors' methods: Nucleated cell number was recorded as an estimate derived from reference gene primer amplification. Clones were read by immunoSEQ multiplex PCR, and TCRdb kept only the in-frame ones, dropping some. V and J calls and clone size are given by that table; D and trimming were obtained from the DNA. The sample holds around 160,000 clones, 80% to 90% seen once. This clonotype was obtained from a human donor in a cohort sampled during active COVID-19. This sequence joins TRBV14 and TRBJ2-7, with 9 bases that match TRBD1. Sequenced material: peripheral blood. Here the CDR3 DNA reads TGTGCCAGCAGCCAAGGATCCGGACAGGGGATGCCGCGGCAGTACTTC. It yields the protein CASSQGSGQGMPRQYF.